The 22 T cell receptor beta chains listed next were all sequenced from one sample in a study of CXCR3-negative and CXCR3-positive naive CD8 T cells (dated by TCRdb to about 2019). Sequencer: NextSeq 550. The Human TCR Profiling Kit (MiLaboratory) was used to prepare UMI-labeled 5' RACE TRB cDNA libraries. Following TCRdb reprocessing, every CDR3 protein sequence forms one entry, and DNA is not provided. The data table for this sample lists under 30,000 distinct CDR3 sequences. Together, the top ten hold about 9.4% of the sample. Sequencing was performed on memory CD8+ T cells from blood. Sample cell subset or site, as interpreted from the label and publication: conventional CD8+ memory T cells (TMEM), sorted as controls. These receptors were collected from a human donor in good health. Some clones in this sample may be carry-over from other donors' samples.

The chain couples TRBV12-3 or TRBV12-4 to TRBJ1-1; without DNA, the TCRdb call of TRBD1 cannot be checked. The CDR3 is made up of 15 amino acids. The CDR3 sequence: CASTPGKTGNTEAFF.

The chain recombines TRBV11-2 with TRBJ2-1; no DNA is available, so the TRBD1 call from TCRdb remains unchecked. The CDR3 consists of 14 residues. In germline, CDR1 is SGHAT, CDR2 FQNNGV. The CDR3 spells CASSARGNYNEQFF. Full variable domain (outside the CDR3, taken from reference TRBV11-2 and TRBJ2-1): EAGVAQSPRYKIIEKRQSVAFWCNPISGHATLYWYQQILGQGPKLLIQFQNNGVVDDSQLPKDRFSAERLKGVDSTLKIQPAKLEDSAVYLCASSARGNYNEQFFGPGTRLTVL.

The V call is TRBV10-2, the J call TRBJ1-5; TCRdb indicates TRBD1, and absent DNA this call remains unverified. There are 14 residues in the CDR3. The V gene's germline CDR1 is WSHSY and CDR2 SAAADI. This CDR3 is CASSEFGAGQPQHF.

The CDR3 sequence is CASSEGGTADEQYF. The chain employs TRBV5-1 and TRBJ2-7; the TRBD1 assignment by TCRdb is unverifiable without DNA. The CDR3 extends over 14 amino acids. In germline, CDR1 is SGHRS, CDR2 YFSETQ.

The gene calls are TRBV18 and TRBJ2-2. Germline values: CDR1 KGHSH, CDR2 LQKENI. The CDR3 sequence is 12 residues long. This chain's CDR3 is CASSPDTGELFF. Variable domain in full (rest from reference TRBV18 and TRBJ2-2): NAGVMQNPRHLVRRRGQEARLRCSPMKGHSHVYWYRQLPEEGLKFMVYLQKENIIDESGMPKERFSAEFPKEGPSILRIQQVVRGDSAAYFCASSPDTGELFFGEGSRLTVL.

This chain's CDR3 is CSARIAGGYEQYF. J is TRBJ2-7 and V is TRBV20-1; absent DNA, TCRdb's TRBD2 call cannot be checked. This CDR3 comprises 13 residues. Germline V lookup: CDR1 DFQATT, CDR2 SNEGSKA (reference sequence).

The J gene is TRBJ2-7, the V gene TRBV15; lacking DNA, the TRBD1 call made by TCRdb goes unchecked. In germline, CDR1 is LNHNV, CDR2 YYDKDF (reference sequence). This CDR3 is 15 amino acids long. CDR3: CATSRRGTGFDEQYF.

The chain is built from TRBV20-1 and TRBJ2-7. Germline loops: CDR1 DFQATT, CDR2 SNEGSKA (reference sequence). CDR3 size: 14 residues. CDR3 protein: CSARDSASSYEQYF.

The J gene is TRBJ2-2, the V gene TRBV3-1. The germline gives CDR1 LGHDT, CDR2 YNNKEL (reference sequence). This CDR3 is 11 amino acids long. CDR3 loop: CASSQDRGLFF. Full variable domain (rest looked up from reference TRBV3-1 and TRBJ2-2): DTAVSQTPKYLVTQMGNDKSIKCEQNLGHDTMYWYKQDSKKFLKIMFSYNNKELIINETVPNRFSPKSPDKAHLNLHINSLELGDSAVYFCASSQDRGLFFGEGSRLTVL.

The V gene is TRBV29-1, the J gene TRBJ2-1. Germline assignment: CDR1 SQVTM and CDR2 ANQGSEA. The CDR3 has 13 residues. The CDR3 reads CSVVLGSQYEQFF.

J is TRBJ2-1 and V is TRBV29-1; lacking DNA, the TRBD1 call made by TCRdb goes unchecked. Germline assignment: CDR1 SQVTM and CDR2 ANQGSEA. There are 16 residues in the CDR3. This CDR3 reads CSVETGQTSSYNEQFF.

The V gene is TRBV20-1, the J gene TRBJ2-1; the D call from TCRdb, TRBD2, cannot be confirmed without DNA. CDR3 length: 14 amino acids. CDR1 and CDR2 (germline): DFQATT, SNEGSKA (reference sequence). The CDR3 reads CSARDPTPAGEQFF.

This chain connects TRBV15 to TRBJ2-7; TCRdb's assignment of TRBD1 cannot be checked, as there is no DNA. The CDR3 extends over 13 amino acids. Germline CDR1 reads LNHNV; CDR2 reads YYDKDF (reference sequence). CDR3 residues: CATEGADSYEQYF.

The chain uses TRBV7-6 and TRBJ2-1; the D gene TCRdb calls, TRBD1, cannot be checked with no DNA. There are 13 residues in the CDR3. Per germline, CDR1 SGHVS and CDR2 FNYEAQ. The CDR3 sequence: CASSEQGANEQFF.

This clonotype is deemed medium-sized by its frequency. This chain uses TRBV6-4 with TRBJ2-1; the D gene TCRdb calls, TRBD1, cannot be checked with no DNA. The germline V gene has CDR1 MRHNA and CDR2 SNTAGT. This CDR3 spans 12 amino acids. This CDR3 reads CATGQGEGIQFF.

The rearrangement links TRBV20-1 to TRBJ2-1; TCRdb designates TRBD2, a call that cannot be tested without DNA. CDR3 length: 16 amino acids. CDR1 and CDR2 from the germline V gene are DFQATT and SNEGSKA (reference sequence). The CDR3 loop is CSAQTSGGAAFDEQFF.

V usage is TRBV7-6 and J usage is TRBJ1-1; TCRdb picks TRBD1, but there is no DNA to check that call. Germline loops: CDR1 SGHVS, CDR2 FNYEAQ. This CDR3 comprises 15 residues. The chain's CDR3 is CASSPGGGMNTEAFF.

The CDR3 sequence is CASSQGRQGAGWASTDTQYF. V gene TRBV3-1 combines with J gene TRBJ2-3; TCRdb's D call of TRBD1 is untestable without DNA. Germline CDR1 is LGHDT and CDR2 is YNNKEL (reference sequence). This CDR3 has 20 residues.

The rearrangement uses TRBV6-4 and TRBJ1-2. This CDR3 has 13 amino acids. Germline V lookup: CDR1 MRHNA, CDR2 SNTAGT. The CDR3: CASSDSAEEGYTF.

The gene calls are TRBV4-3 and TRBJ1-1; no DNA is available, so the TRBD1 call from TCRdb remains unchecked. Per germline, CDR1 LGHNA and CDR2 YSLEER. There are 16 residues in the CDR3. CDR3 sequence: CASSQDLRGRYTEAFF.

The chain carries TRBV11-1 and TRBJ2-7; the TCRdb call, TRBD2, lacks DNA for checking. This CDR3 is built from 15 residues. Looked up from germline, CDR1 is SGHAT and CDR2 is FQDESV (reference sequence). This chain's CDR3 is CASSLPGKKRDEQYF.

V usage is TRBV12-3 or TRBV12-4 and J usage is TRBJ2-7. The CDR3 is 12 amino acids. The chain's CDR3 is CASSDVSYEQYF.